This T cell receptor beta chain was obtained from a study of blood T cell repertoires in COVID-19. In the original processing: Using reference gene primer amplification, nucleated cell counts were estimated. TCRdb's table, derived via immunoSEQ multiplex PCR, lists solely in-frame clones and lacks some. The DNA was the basis for D and trimming; V, J and clone size are from that table. The sample lists some 30,000 clones, roughly 89% occurring once. This clone came up once. V was pared by 6 bases and J by 6 bases, with 19 bases between. Germline lookup yields CDR1 MNHEY and CDR2 SMNVEV (reference sequence). The CDR3 sequence is 15 residues long.

This clonotype was sampled from a man older than 75 with acute or convalescent COVID-19. V is TRBV27 and J is TRBJ2-3; a weak D match, TRBD2 (5 bases). Sequenced material: peripheral blood. As DNA, the CDR3 is TGTGCCAGCAGACGGGCTTTCGCGGGCAGGGATACGCAGTATTTT. Its translation is CASRRAFAGRDTQYF.